This T cell receptor (beta chain) is drawn from a study of breast tumors, draining lymph nodes, adjacent tissues. The lymph nodes were axillary draining lymph nodes from breast cancer patients. A single record per CDR3 protein comes from TCRdb applying MiXCR to the multiplex PCR reads. The top ten hold less than 6% of the sample, which has 85,000 to 130,000 distinct CDR3 sequences, around 30% seen once. Per germline, CDR1 MNHEY and CDR2 SVGAGI. The CDR3 consists of 15 residues. Trimming left V 3 bases short and J 11 bases short, with 19 bases between. Worth noting for this clonotype: Antigen: not known.

Study outcomes and limitations: The data were judged consistent with most tumor T cells coming from lymph node and expanding in tumor. That most tumor T cells come from lymph nodes remained unproven.

The sample taken for sequencing was axillary lymph node tissue. The chain has TRBV6-5 and TRBJ2-2; D gene ambiguous. This clonotype originated in a female donor with breast cancer. Some clones in this sample may be carry-over from other donors' samples. In DNA form, the CDR3 reads TGTGCCAGCAGTTATGATATCAGCTCCTACAATGAGCTGTTTTTT. Protein product: CASSYDISSYNELFF.